This T cell receptor beta chain was captured in a study of blood T cell repertoires in COVID-19. This clone was detected only once. The study recruited exposed participants who had met a COVID-19 case within 2 weeks before entry. Looked up from germline, CDR1 is SGHRS and CDR2 is YFSETQ. The CDR3 is 15 amino acids. V was trimmed by 0 bases and J by 3 bases, leaving 12 bases between them. Clones were read by immunoSEQ multiplex PCR, and TCRdb kept only the in-frame ones, dropping some. The sample yields more than 300,000 clones, around nine tenths seen once. This TCR came from a woman younger than 45 who had been exposed to COVID-19. Sample: PBMCs or T cells enriched from blood (not recorded which). This sequence joins TRBV5-1 and TRBJ1-2; perhaps TRBD1 as D (5 bases). The CDR3 DNA is TGCGCCAGCAGCTTGGGACAGCAAGGATACTATGGCTACACCTTC. It is translated as CASSLGQQGYYGYTF.